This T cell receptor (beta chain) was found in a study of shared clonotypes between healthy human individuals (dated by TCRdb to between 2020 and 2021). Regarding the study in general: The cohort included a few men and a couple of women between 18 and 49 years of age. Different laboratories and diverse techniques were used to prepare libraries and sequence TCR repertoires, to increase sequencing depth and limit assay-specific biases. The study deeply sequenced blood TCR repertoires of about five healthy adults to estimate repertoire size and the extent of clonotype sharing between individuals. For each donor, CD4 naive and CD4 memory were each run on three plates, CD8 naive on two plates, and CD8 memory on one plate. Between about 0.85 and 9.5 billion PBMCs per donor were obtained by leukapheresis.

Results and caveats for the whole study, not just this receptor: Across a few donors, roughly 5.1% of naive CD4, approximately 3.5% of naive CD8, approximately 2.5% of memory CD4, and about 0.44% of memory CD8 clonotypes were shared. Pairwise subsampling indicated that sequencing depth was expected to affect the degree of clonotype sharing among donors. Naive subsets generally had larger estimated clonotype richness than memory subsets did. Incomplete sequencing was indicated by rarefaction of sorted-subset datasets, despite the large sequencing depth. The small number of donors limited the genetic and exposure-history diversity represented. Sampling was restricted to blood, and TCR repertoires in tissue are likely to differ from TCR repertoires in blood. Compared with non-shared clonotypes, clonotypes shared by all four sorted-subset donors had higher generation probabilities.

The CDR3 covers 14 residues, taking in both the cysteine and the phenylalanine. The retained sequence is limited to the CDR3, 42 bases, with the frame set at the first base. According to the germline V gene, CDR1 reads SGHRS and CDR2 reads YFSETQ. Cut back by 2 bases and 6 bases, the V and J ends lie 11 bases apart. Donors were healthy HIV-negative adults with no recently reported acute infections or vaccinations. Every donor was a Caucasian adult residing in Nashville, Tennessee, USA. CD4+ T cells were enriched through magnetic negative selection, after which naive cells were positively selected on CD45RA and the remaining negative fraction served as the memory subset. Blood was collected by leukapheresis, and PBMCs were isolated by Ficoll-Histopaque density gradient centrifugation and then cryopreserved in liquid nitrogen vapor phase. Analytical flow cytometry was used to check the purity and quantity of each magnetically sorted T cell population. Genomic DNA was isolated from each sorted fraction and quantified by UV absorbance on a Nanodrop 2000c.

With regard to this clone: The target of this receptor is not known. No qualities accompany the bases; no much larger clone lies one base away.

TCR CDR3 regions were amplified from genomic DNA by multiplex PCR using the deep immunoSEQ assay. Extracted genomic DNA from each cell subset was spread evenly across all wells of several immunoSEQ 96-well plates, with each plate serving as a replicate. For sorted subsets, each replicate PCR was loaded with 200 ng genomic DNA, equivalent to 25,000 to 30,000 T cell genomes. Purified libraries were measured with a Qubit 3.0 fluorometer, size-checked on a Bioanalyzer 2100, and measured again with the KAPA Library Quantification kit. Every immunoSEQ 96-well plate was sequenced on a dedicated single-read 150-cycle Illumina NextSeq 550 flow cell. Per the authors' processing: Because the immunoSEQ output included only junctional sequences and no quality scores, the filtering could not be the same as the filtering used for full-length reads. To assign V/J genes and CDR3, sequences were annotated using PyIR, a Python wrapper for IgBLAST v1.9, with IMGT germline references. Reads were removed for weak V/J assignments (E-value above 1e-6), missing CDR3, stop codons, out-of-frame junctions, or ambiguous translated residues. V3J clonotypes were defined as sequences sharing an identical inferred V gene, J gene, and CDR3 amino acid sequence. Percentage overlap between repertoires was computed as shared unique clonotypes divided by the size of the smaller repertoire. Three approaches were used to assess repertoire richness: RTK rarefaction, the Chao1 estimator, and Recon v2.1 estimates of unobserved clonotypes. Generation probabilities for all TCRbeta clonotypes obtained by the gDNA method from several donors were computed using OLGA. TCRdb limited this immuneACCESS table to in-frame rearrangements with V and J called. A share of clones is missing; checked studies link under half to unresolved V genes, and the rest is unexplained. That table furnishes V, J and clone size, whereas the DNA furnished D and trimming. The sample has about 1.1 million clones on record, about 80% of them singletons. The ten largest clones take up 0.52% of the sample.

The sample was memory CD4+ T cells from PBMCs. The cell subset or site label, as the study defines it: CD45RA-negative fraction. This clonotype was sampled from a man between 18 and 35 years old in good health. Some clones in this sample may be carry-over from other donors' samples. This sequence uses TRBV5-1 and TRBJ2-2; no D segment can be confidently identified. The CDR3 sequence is CASSFLSTAGELFF. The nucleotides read TGCGCCAGCAGCTTCCTATCTACAGCCGGGGAGCTGTTTTTT.